This T cell receptor (beta chain) was captured in a study of T cell responses to AZD1222 COVID-19 vaccine (dated by TCRdb to 2020 to 2022). In terms of the full investigation: TCR sequencing was performed for 230 to 250 trial participants, of whom about 210 were given two doses of AZD1222 and around 26 were given two doses of MenACWY control vaccine. Enrollment into the trials was organized by age into subgroups of 18-55, 56-69 and 70-plus years, and those subgroups contained around 150, 28 and 57 TCR-sequenced participants, respectively.

CDR1 MNHEY and CDR2 SMNVEV were looked up in the germline V gene (reference sequence). V has 5 bases trimmed and J has 10 bases trimmed; junction bases matching no gene number 15. The cysteine opens and the phenylalanine closes a CDR3 of 15 amino acids. The retained sequence is limited to the CDR3, 45 bases, with the frame set at the first base. In light of the paper, this sample's time point label describes: baseline before first vaccination. Per the publication, the treatment or condition label means: meningococcal conjugate vaccine given as trial control. Samples from vaccinated people were obtained from the UK trials COV001 and COV002, which included a single-blind randomized controlled phase 2/3 trial of AZD1222 (ChAdOx1 nCoV-19) in healthy adults. For TCRbeta chain sequencing, PBMC samples from trial participants were taken at day 0 and at day 28 after the second dose. The CDR3 regions of human TCRbeta chains were analyzed by immunosequencing. The source study handled its data this way. TCRs in the repertoires were matched against a reference library of SARS-CoV-2-specific TCRs that had been generated with the MIRA antigen-specificity platform. Breadth was defined as the fraction of unique TCRs that were SARS-CoV-2-associated, and depth was defined as the fraction of total T cells that were SARS-CoV-2-associated. Each spike-specific TCR was assigned to its reactive spike region and to a CD4 or CD8 class using the MIRA data. Log10-transformed breadth and depth values were compared by one-way ANOVA with Sidak's multiple comparisons tests. Here the immuneACCESS table is served through TCRdb, limited to in-frame sequences with V and J called. Missing clones are a known gap in these copies; in checked studies unresolved V genes cover under half, and the rest lacks a known reason. The V and J calls and clone size are taken from that table; D and trimming were inferred from the DNA. This sample gives around 100,000 clones in total; approximately 89% of them show up just once. The top ten hold under 4.5% of the sample.

On this clone itself: It has no known antigen specificity. One base away there is no much larger clone; base qualities are not given.

The investigation overall reported the following: The whole spike protein was spanned by vaccine-associated CD4 TCRs, and dominant responses were seen in regions 160-218 and 743-854. Only 5 to 7 AZD1222 recipients were SARS-CoV-2 seropositive at baseline, limiting conclusions about previously exposed vaccinees. Participants were mostly white British, with more females than males. The authors suggested clonal diversity may have been underestimated. Because no day 14 peak-response samples were available, repertoires were characterized only after the peak T cell response. In the small 56-69-year group, the increase in depth fell short of significance, most likely because of low power. Reportedly, almost half of the unique spike-specific TCRs recognized epitopes lying outside the regions that are mutated in the B.1.351 and B.1.1.7 variants. After two AZD1222 doses, both the breadth and the depth of spike-specific TCRs were significantly higher than at day 0 and than in MenACWY recipients.

Here the chain combines TRBV27 and TRBJ2-3; 7 central bases correspond to TRBD2. This TCR derives from an adult in good health. Sequences were derived from peripheral blood, sampled on day 0 of MenACWY control vaccination. The DNA sequence is given as TGTGCCAGCAGTCCCCACGGGAGGTTCACAGAGGCGCAGTATTTT. This yields the protein CASSPHGRFTEAQYF.